What follows is one T cell receptor beta chain and its context. Its antigen remains unidentified. No base-level quality is on record; no much larger clone is a single base apart. The entry originates in a study of shared clonotypes between healthy human individuals (dated by TCRdb to 2020 to 2022). About the full investigation: A couple of women and a few men aged 18 to 49 years were included in the cohort. To increase sequencing depth and limit assay-specific biases, TCR repertoire library preparation and sequencing were carried out by different laboratories using diverse techniques. To estimate repertoire size and how much clonotype sharing occurs between individuals, the study deeply sequenced the blood TCR repertoires of several healthy adults. For each donor, CD4 naive and CD4 memory were each run on three plates, CD8 naive on two plates, and CD8 memory on one plate. Leukapheresis yielded between about 0.94 and 8.9 billion PBMCs per donor.

The junction shows trimming of 7 bases on V and 4 bases on J, plus 12 bases between the germline ends. The CDR3 runs 13 residues from the cysteine to the phenylalanine. Of the read, only the CDR3 DNA is kept; its 39 bases are in frame from base 1. CDR1 and CDR2 are drawn from the germline V gene (reference sequence): SEHNR, FQNEAQ. Using the deep immunoSEQ assay, multiplex PCR amplified TCR CDR3 regions from genomic DNA. For each cell subset, the extracted genomic DNA was distributed evenly across all wells of several immunoSEQ 96-well plates, and each plate served as one replicate. For sorted subsets, each replicate PCR was loaded with roughly 0.2 ug genomic DNA, equivalent to approximately 27,000 T cell genomes. Purified libraries were measured with a Qubit 3.0 fluorometer, size-checked on a Bioanalyzer 2100, and measured again with the KAPA Library Quantification kit. Every immunoSEQ 96-well plate was sequenced on a dedicated single-read 150-cycle Illumina NextSeq 550 flow cell. In the authors' own workflow: The immunoSEQ output contained only junctional sequences without quality scores, so filtering could not match that applied to full-length reads. Sequences were annotated with PyIR, a Python wrapper for IgBLAST v1.9, using IMGT germline references to assign V/J genes and CDR3. Reads were removed for weak V/J assignments (E-value above 1e-6), missing CDR3, stop codons, out-of-frame junctions, or ambiguous translated residues. V3J clonotypes were defined as sequences sharing the same inferred V gene, J gene, and CDR3 amino acid sequence. To compute the percentage overlap between repertoires, the number of shared unique clonotypes was divided by the size of the smaller repertoire. Richness of each repertoire was evaluated using RTK rarefaction, the Chao1 estimator, and Recon v2.1 estimates of unobserved clonotypes. Generation probabilities were computed with OLGA for all TCRbeta clonotypes obtained by the gDNA method from a handful of donors. As stored in TCRdb, this immuneACCESS dataset retains in-frame rearrangements with V and J assigned. A fraction of the clones does not appear; measured against another copy, unresolved V genes explain less than half of the discrepancy, and the remainder lacks a known reason. That table supplies the V and J calls and clone size; D and trimming were determined from the DNA. Here the sample has 2 million to 2.5 million clones; approximately 94% occur a single time. Of the sample, 0.1% to 0.15% is held by the ten largest clones.

Study-wide findings and limitations: Sharing across several donors was observed for approximately 5% of naive CD4, 3.5% of naive CD8, 2.3% of memory CD4, and about 0.39% of memory CD8 clonotypes. The genetic and exposure-history diversity represented was limited by the small number of donors. Even with the large sequencing depth, rarefaction of the sorted-subset datasets indicated that sequencing was incomplete. Estimated clonotype richness was generally larger for naive than for memory subsets. Clonotypes shared by all four sorted-subset donors showed higher generation probabilities than non-shared clonotypes. Sampling was restricted to blood, and TCR repertoires in tissue are likely to differ from TCR repertoires in blood. Pairwise subsampling led to the expectation that sequencing depth would affect the degree of clonotype sharing among donors.

The donors were healthy, HIV-negative adults who had no recently reported acute infections or vaccinations. All donors were Caucasian adults living in Nashville, Tennessee, USA. CD4+ T cells were enriched by magnetic negative selection; naive cells were then positively selected on CD45RA, and the negative fraction formed the memory subset. After blood collection by leukapheresis, PBMCs were isolated using Ficoll-Histopaque density gradient centrifugation and then cryopreserved in the vapor phase of liquid nitrogen. Analytical flow cytometry was used to check the purity and quantity of every magnetically sorted T cell population. Each sorted fraction had its genomic DNA isolated and then quantified by UV absorbance on a Nanodrop 2000c.

The sequence was obtained from a man younger than 35 in good health. Sequencing was performed on naive CD4+ T cells sorted from blood. Reading the label with the study, this specimen's cell subset or site is: CD45RA+ positively selected. Recombination joined TRBV7-9 with TRBJ2-3; a weak D assignment points to TRBD1 (5 bases agree). CDR3 sequence: CASTNSGSDTQYF. The DNA is TGTGCCAGCACCAACTCAGGGTCAGATACGCAGTATTTT.